This T cell receptor (beta chain) was sequenced for a study of T cell responses to AZD1222 COVID-19 vaccine. This CDR3 is built from 15 residues. Germline CDR1 reads SGDLS; CDR2 reads YYNGEE. The V and J ends lost 3 bases and 6 bases respectively, with 16 bases between them. Turning to this clone: The antigen is undetermined.

Clones were sequenced by immunoSEQ multiplex PCR, and TCRdb holds only the in-frame ones, with some missing. The sample carries hundreds of thousands of clones, approximately 94% recorded once. Study results and limitations: After the peak T cell response, and only then, were repertoires sampled. With dominance at 160-218 and 743-854, vaccine-associated CD4 TCRs spanned spike. Baseline seropositivity characterized only 5 to 7 AZD1222 recipients.

This TCR was recovered from an adult in good health. The chain recombines TRBV9 with TRBJ2-1, with a weak D call TRBD2 (5 bases). Sample: peripheral blood, taken on day 0 of MenACWY control vaccination. The CDR3 sequence is CASSELVLGFNEQFF. The DNA for the CDR3 is TGTGCCAGCAGCGAACTCGTACTAGGGTTCAATGAGCAGTTCTTC.